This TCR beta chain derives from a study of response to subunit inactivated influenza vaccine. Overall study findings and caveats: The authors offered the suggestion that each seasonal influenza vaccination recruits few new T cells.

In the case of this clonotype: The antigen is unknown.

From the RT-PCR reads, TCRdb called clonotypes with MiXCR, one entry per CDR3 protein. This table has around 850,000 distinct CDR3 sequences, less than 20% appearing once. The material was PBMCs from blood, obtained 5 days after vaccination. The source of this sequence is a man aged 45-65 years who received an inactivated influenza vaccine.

The CDR3 region is CASSPRRGREANEKLFF. The CDR3 DNA follows: TGTGCCAGCAGTCCCCGGCGGGGGCGCGAGGCTAATGAAAAACTGTTTTTT. The chain recombines TRBV12-3 or TRBV12-4 with TRBJ1-4; weak D call: TRBD1 (6 bases). This CDR3 is built from 17 residues. Trimming left V 5 bases short and J 3 bases short, with 19 bases between.